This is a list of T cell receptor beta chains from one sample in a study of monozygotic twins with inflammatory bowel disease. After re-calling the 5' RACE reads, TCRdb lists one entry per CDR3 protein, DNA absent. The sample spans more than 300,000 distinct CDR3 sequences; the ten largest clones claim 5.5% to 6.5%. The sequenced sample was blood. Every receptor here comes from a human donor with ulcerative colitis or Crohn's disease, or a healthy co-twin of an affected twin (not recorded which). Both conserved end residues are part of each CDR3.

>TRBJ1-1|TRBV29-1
CSVARNTEAFF
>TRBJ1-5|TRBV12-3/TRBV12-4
CASSPTWGPNQPQHF
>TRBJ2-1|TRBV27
CASSLRQGLSFF
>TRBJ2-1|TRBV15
CATSSRGPKSYNEQFF
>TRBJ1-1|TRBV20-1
CSARDINRGRNTEAFF
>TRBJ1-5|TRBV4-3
CASSQMDRVVDQPQHF
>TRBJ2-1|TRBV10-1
CASSDGLAGGPVSEQFF
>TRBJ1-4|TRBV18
CASSPGQTNEKLFF
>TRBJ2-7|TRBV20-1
CSAPSRATYEQYF
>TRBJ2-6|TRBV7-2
CASSLGGGSGANVLTF
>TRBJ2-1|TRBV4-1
CASSQGRLAYNEQFF
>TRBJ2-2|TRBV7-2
CASRSNTGVGELFF
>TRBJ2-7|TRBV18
CASSPLGTGEQYF
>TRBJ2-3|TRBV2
CASRGPYGSTGTQYF